This T cell receptor (beta chain) was sequenced for a study of blood T cell repertoires in COVID-19. For the study at large: Sources were T cells, B-cell-depleted T cells, or PBMCs; the material itself was cDNA or gDNA.

Participants were placed into cohorts based on the clinical history they reported. Trimming removed 2 bases from V and 4 bases from J, with 9 bases in between. There are 14 residues in the CDR3. Germline CDR1 KGHSH, CDR2 LQKENI. This clone was seen just once. Original processing methods: Amplification with reference gene primers provided the estimates of nucleated cell counts. Sequenced by immunoSEQ multiplex PCR; TCRdb stores in-frame clones only, minus some. V and J calls and clone size are copied from that table; D and trimming were computed from the DNA. The sample includes hundreds of thousands of clones, around 88% of them seen just once.

The TCR was taken from a woman between 35 and 50 years old who had recovered from COVID-19. This chain connects TRBV18 to TRBJ2-4; D is undetermined. Sequencing was done on a sample of PBMCs or T cells enriched from blood (not recorded which). The CDR3 protein is CASSPDTAKNIQYF. The CDR3 DNA sequence: TGTGCCAGCTCACCAGACACCGCAAAAAACATTCAGTACTTC. Full variable domain (outside the CDR3, taken from reference TRBV18 and TRBJ2-4): NAGVMQNPRHLVRRRGQEARLRCSPMKGHSHVYWYRQLPEEGLKFMVYLQKENIIDESGMPKERFSAEFPKEGPSILRIQQVVRGDSAAYFCASSPDTAKNIQYFGAGTRLSVL.